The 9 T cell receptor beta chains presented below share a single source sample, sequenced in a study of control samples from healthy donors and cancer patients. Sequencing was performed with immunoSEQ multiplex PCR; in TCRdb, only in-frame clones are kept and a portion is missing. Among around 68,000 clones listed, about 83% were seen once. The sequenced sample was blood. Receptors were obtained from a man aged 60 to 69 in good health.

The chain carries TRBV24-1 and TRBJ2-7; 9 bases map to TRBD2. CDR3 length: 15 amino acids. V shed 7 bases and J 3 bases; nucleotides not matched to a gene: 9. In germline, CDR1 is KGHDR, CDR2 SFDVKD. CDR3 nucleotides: TGTGCCACCAGCCATGGGGCGGGAGGGATCTACGAGCAGTACTTC. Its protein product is CATSHGAGGIYEQYF.

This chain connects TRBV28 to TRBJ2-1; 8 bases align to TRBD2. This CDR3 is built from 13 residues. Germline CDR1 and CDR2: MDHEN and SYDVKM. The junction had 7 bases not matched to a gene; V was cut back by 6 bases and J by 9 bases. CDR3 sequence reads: CASSRRLAREQFF. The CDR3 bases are TGTGCCAGCAGCCGCAGACTAGCGCGTGAGCAGTTCTTC.

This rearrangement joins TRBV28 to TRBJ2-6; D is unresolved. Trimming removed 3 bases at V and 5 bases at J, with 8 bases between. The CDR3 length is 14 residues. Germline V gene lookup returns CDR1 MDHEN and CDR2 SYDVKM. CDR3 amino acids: CASSFHTRANVLTF. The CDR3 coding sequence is TGTGCCAGCAGTTTCCATACCCGGGCCAACGTCCTGACTTTC. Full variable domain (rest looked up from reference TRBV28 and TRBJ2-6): DVKVTQSSRYLVKRTGEKVFLECVQDMDHENMFWYRQDPGLGLRLIYFSYDVKMKEKGDIPEGYSVSREKKERFSLILESASTNQTSMYLCASSFHTRANVLTFGAGSRLTVL.

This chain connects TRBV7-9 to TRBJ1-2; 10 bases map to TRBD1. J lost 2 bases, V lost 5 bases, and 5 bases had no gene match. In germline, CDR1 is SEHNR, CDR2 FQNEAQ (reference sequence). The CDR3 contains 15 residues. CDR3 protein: CASSHGQGENYGYTF. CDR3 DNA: TGTGCCAGCAGCCACGGACAGGGGGAAAACTATGGCTACACCTTC. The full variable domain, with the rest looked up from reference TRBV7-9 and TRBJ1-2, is DTGVSQNPRHKITKRGQNVTFRCDPISEHNRLYWYRQTLGQGPEFLTYFQNEAQLEKSRLLSDRFSAERPKGSFSTLEIQRTEQGDSAMYLCASSHGQGENYGYTFGSGTRLTVV.

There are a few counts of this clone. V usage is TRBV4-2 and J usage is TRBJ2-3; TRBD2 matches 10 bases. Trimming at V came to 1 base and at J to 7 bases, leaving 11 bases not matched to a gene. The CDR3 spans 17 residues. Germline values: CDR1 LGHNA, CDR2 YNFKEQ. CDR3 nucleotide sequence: TGTGCCAGCAGCCAAGCGATTGGAGCGGGAGGGTATAATACGCAGTATTTT. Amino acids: CASSQAIGAGGYNTQYF.

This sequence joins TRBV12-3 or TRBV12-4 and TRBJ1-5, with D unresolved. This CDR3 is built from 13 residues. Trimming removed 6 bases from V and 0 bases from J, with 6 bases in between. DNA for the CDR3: TGTGCCAGCAGCCATAGTAGCAATCAGCCCCAGCATTTT. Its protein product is CASSHSSNQPQHF.

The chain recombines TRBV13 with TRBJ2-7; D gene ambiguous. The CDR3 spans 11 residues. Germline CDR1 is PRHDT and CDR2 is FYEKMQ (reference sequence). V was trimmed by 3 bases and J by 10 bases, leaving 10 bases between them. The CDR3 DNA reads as TGTGCCAGCAGCTTTTCAGAAACACAGTACTTC. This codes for CASSFSETQYF.

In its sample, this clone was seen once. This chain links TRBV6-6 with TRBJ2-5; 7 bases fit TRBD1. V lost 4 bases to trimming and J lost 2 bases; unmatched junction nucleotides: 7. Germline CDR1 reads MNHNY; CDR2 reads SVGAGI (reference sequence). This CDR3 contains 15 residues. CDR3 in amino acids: CASSSGTVEQETQYF. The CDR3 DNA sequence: TGTGCCAGCAGTTCCGGGACAGTGGAGCAAGAGACCCAGTACTTC.

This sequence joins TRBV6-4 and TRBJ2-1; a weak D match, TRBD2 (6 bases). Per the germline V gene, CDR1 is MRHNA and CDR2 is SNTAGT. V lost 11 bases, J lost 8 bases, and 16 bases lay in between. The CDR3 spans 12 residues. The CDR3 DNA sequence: TGTGCCCCCGGGGACTTACCGGATGAGCAGTTCTTC. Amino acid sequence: CAPGDLPDEQFF.